These 17 T cell receptor beta chains were sequenced from one sample in a study of graft-versus-host responses after intestinal transplantation. Data came from immunoSEQ multiplex PCR; TCRdb stores just in-frame clones and leaves some out. The table has about 18,000 clones, over 35% seen once; the top ten hold approximately 0.97%. The sample consisted of alloreactive CD4+ T cells from a mixed lymphocyte reaction culture, taken before intestinal transplant. Stated subset: CFSE-low proliferating T cells sorted from roughly 6-day pre-transplant mixed lymphocyte reaction (GvH or HvG direction). These receptors were obtained from a human patient who received an intestinal transplant.

The rearrangement uses TRBV6-5 and TRBJ2-2; 9 bases align to TRBD1. The V segment lost 7 bases and the J segment 5 bases; nucleotides outside the gene matches: 8. The CDR3 runs to 15 residues. Germline V gene lookup returns CDR1 MNHEY and CDR2 SVGAGI. DNA for the CDR3: TGTGCCAGCACGAGAATGACAGGGGGTACCGGGGAGCTGTTTTTT. Its translation: CASTRMTGGTGELFF.

The chain employs TRBV18 and TRBJ2-7; possibly TRBD1 for D (5 bases). The CDR3 has 13 residues. Per germline, CDR1 KGHSH and CDR2 LQKENI. V was pared by 3 bases and J by 3 bases, with 9 bases between. For the CDR3, the DNA is TGTGCCAGCTCACCCGACAGAATCTACGAGCAGTACTTC. This encodes CASSPDRIYEQYF.

This chain uses TRBV9 with TRBJ2-2; D gene unclear. CDR3 length: 12 residues. Between the trimmed V and J ends, which lost 0 bases and 7 bases, there was a span of 4 bases. Per germline, CDR1 SGDLS and CDR2 YYNGEE. The CDR3 reads CASSVGIGELFF. DNA for the CDR3: TGTGCCAGCAGCGTAGGGATCGGGGAGCTGTTTTTT. The variable domain in full, with the rest retrieved from reference TRBV9 and TRBJ2-2, is DSGVTQTPKHLITATGQRVTLRCSPRSGDLSVYWYQQSLDQGLQFLIQYYNGEERAKGNILERFSAQQFPDLHSELNLSSLELGDSALYFCASSVGIGELFFGEGSRLTVL.

This clone is categorized as medium-sized. The J gene is TRBJ2-4, the V gene TRBV7-2; D unresolved. The CDR3 sequence is 14 residues long. Per germline, CDR1 SGHTA and CDR2 FQGNSA. V was pared by 4 bases and J by 6 bases, with 13 bases between. The CDR3 loop reads CASSSEIRRNIQYF. The CDR3 nucleotides read TGTGCCAGCAGCTCGGAGATCCGCAGAAACATTCAGTACTTC. The entire variable domain, with the rest obtained from reference TRBV7-2 and TRBJ2-4, is as follows: GAGVSQSPSNKVTEKGKDVELRCDPISGHTALYWYRQSLGQGLEFLIYFQGNSAPDKSGLPSDRFSAERTGGSVSTLTIQRTQQEDSAVYLCASSSEIRRNIQYFGAGTRLSVL.

This clone was detected a few times. The J gene is TRBJ2-2, the V gene TRBV9, with 8 bases identical to TRBD1. The V segment lost 2 bases and the J segment 5 bases; nucleotides outside the gene matches: 5. There are 15 residues in the CDR3. CDR1 is SGDLS, CDR2 YYNGEE, per germline. CDR3 nucleotide sequence: TGTGCCAGCAGCGTGTCCCACAGGGGGACCGGGGAGCTGTTTTTT. This translates into CASSVSHRGTGELFF.

The chain's CDR3 is CASSLAVGAGGYTF. CDR3 sequence (DNA): TGTGCCAGCAGCTTGGCCGTCGGGGCGGGTGGCTACACCTTC. This chain joins TRBV5-6 and TRBJ1-2; D might be TRBD1 (5 bases). CDR1 SGHDT and CDR2 YYEEEE come from the germline V gene. Trimming shortened V by 0 bases and J by 7 bases, and 13 bases separated the two germline ends. CDR3 size: 14 residues. The full variable domain, with the rest looked up from reference TRBV5-6 and TRBJ1-2, is DAGVTQSPTHLIKTRGQQVTLRCSPKSGHDTVSWYQQALGQGPQFIFQYYEEEERQRGNFPDRFSGHQFPNYSSELNVNALLLGDSALYLCASSLAVGAGGYTFGSGTRLTVV.

V is TRBV6-4 and J is TRBJ1-2, with D uncertain. The germline V and J ends were trimmed by 5 bases and 8 bases, with 3 bases remaining between them. The CDR3 runs 9 residues. From germline, CDR1 is MRHNA and CDR2 SNTAGT. Written as DNA, the CDR3 is TGTGCCAGCAGTCGGGGCTACACCTTC. Its translation is CASSRGYTF.

The chain's CDR3 is CASSLVPDNEQFF. The CDR3, as DNA: TGCGCCAGCAGCTTAGTGCCAGACAATGAGCAGTTCTTC. The gene calls are TRBV5-1 and TRBJ2-1; no definite D call. This CDR3 contains 13 residues. With 2 bases removed from V and 5 bases from J, the gap between germline ends came to 8 bases. Germline V CDR1 and CDR2: SGHRS, YFSETQ.

The chain employs TRBV4-2 and TRBJ2-7; 10 nucleotides line up with TRBD2. The CDR3 sequence is 16 residues long. Looked up from germline, CDR1 is LGHNA and CDR2 is YNFKEQ. V was pared by 5 bases and J by 1 base, with 8 bases of the junction left unmatched. CDR3 nucleotide sequence: TGTGCCAGCAGCTTACAAAGCGGGGGGGGTTCCTACGAGCAGTACTTC. Amino acid sequence: CASSLQSGGGSYEQYF.

The V call is TRBV7-8, the J call TRBJ2-7, with 11 bases lining up with TRBD1. J was trimmed by 6 bases and V by 5 bases; bases with no gene match: 9. This CDR3 contains 15 residues. CDR1 is SGHVS, CDR2 FQNEAQ, per germline. CDR3 residues: CASSPPGQGVGEQYF. CDR3 DNA sequence: TGTGCCAGCAGCCCCCCGGGACAGGGGGTTGGCGAGCAGTACTTC.

V usage is TRBV19 and J usage is TRBJ1-1; no firm D call. The CDR3 length is 14 residues. CDR1 LNHDA and CDR2 SQIVND come from the germline V gene (reference sequence). V was pared by 3 bases and J by 0 bases, with 8 bases between. This chain's CDR3 is CASSMGLMNTEAFF. CDR3 nucleotide sequence: TGTGCCAGTAGTATGGGTCTTATGAACACTGAAGCTTTCTTT.

The J gene is TRBJ2-7, the V gene TRBV9, with TRBD2 matching over 8 bases. The length of the CDR3 is 15 residues. Germline loops: CDR1 SGDLS, CDR2 YYNGEE. V was clipped by 2 bases and J by 2 bases; unmatched bases: 6. The CDR3 spells CASSVLGGGTYEQYF. CDR3 bases: TGTGCCAGCAGCGTCCTTGGCGGGGGGACCTACGAGCAGTACTTC.

The chain recombines TRBV5-5 with TRBJ2-7; D is uncertain. Trimming removed 7 bases from V and 3 bases from J, with 11 bases in between. The CDR3 spans 12 residues. CDR1 and CDR2 (germline): SGHKS, YYEKEE (reference sequence). The CDR3 reads CASQLGSYEQYF. DNA of the CDR3: TGTGCCAGCCAGCTCGGCAGCTACGAGCAGTACTTC.

The gene calls are TRBV6-1 and TRBJ1-2; the match to TRBD1 covers 7 bases. CDR3 length: 15 residues. The V and J ends lost 3 bases and 4 bases, in that order; junction bases with no gene match: 8. CDR1 MNHNS and CDR2 SASEGT come from the germline V gene. The CDR3 coding sequence is TGTGCCAGCAGTGATAGCAGGGGGTCGTTCTATGGCTACACCTTC. Translating it yields CASSDSRGSFYGYTF.

The CDR3 sequence is CSGAGGGREDTQYF. The CDR3 DNA is TGCAGCGGCGCGGGCGGGGGGCGAGAGGATACGCAGTATTTT. The chain employs TRBV29-1 and TRBJ2-3, with 8 nucleotides matching TRBD2. The germline gives CDR1 SQVTM, CDR2 ANQGSEA. Germline trimming cut 7 bases from V and 6 bases from J; bases unmatched to any gene: 12. The CDR3 runs to 14 residues.

In its sample, this clone was seen once. The rearrangement uses TRBV6-5 and TRBJ1-1; 7 nucleotides agree with TRBD1. Germline CDR1 and CDR2: MNHEY and SVGAGI. The length of the CDR3 is 14 residues. V was pared by 8 bases and J by 4 bases, with 10 bases of the junction left unmatched. The CDR3 loop reads CASLFDRAATEAFF. CDR3 in DNA: TGTGCCAGCCTATTCGACAGGGCGGCCACTGAAGCTTTCTTT.

As concerns this clone: The missing conserved phenylalanine or tryptophan at the end of this CDR3 makes a read error likely. The chain combines TRBV28 with TRBJ1-6; D may be TRBD1 (6 bases). This CDR3 is built from 15 residues. Trimming removed 1 base at V and 7 bases at J, with 11 bases between. Germline CDR1 MDHEN, CDR2 SYDVKM. The CDR3 DNA sequence: TGTGCCAGCAGTTTATCGGGGGGGCCCAATTCACCCCTCCACCTT. This translates into CASSLSGGPNSPLHL.